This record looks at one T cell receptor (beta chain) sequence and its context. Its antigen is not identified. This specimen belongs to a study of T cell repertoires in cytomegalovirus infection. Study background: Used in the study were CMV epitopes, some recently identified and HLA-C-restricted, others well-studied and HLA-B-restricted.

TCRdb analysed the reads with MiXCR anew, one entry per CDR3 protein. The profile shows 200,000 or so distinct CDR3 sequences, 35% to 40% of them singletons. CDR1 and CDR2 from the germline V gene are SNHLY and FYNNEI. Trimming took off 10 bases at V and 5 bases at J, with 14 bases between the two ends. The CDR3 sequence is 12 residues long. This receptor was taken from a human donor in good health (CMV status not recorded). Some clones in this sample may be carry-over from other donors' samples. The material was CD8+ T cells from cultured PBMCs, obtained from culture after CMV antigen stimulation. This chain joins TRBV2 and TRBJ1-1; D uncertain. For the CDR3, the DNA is TGTGCCACCCAAAGTAGGCGGACTGAAGCTTTCTTT. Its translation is CATQSRRTEAFF.